The next 28 T cell receptor beta chains were all read from a single sample in a study of graft-versus-host responses after intestinal transplantation. TCRdb keeps only in-frame clones here, not all; method: immunoSEQ multiplex PCR. The data show about 85,000 clones, around 80% seen once. Their recognized antigens are unknown. Sample: unstimulated CD4+ T cells sorted from spleen or lymph node cells, taken before intestinal transplant. These receptors were obtained from a human donor who received an intestinal transplant.

The J gene is TRBJ2-1, the V gene TRBV18; tentatively, D is TRBD1 (6 bases). CDR1 KGHSH and CDR2 LQKENI come from the germline V gene. Deletions cut 3 bases from V and 3 bases from J, with 9 bases between. This CDR3 has 14 residues. CDR3 loop: CASSPGHNYNEQFF. CDR3 sequence (DNA): TGTGCCAGCTCACCGGGACACAACTACAATGAGCAGTTCTTC.

This clone was recorded a few times. V gene TRBV5-1 combines with J gene TRBJ2-5, with 7 bases matching TRBD2. CDR1 is SGHRS and CDR2 is YFSETQ in the germline V gene. Unmatched junction bases numbered 4, after V lost 0 bases and J lost 5 bases. The CDR3 runs to 14 residues. CDR3 residues: CASSLGLAAETQYF. The CDR3 bases are TGCGCCAGCAGCTTGGGGCTAGCGGCCGAGACCCAGTACTTC. Based on the CDR3 plus reference TRBV5-1 and TRBJ2-5, the full variable domain is KAGVTQTPRYLIKTRGQQVTLSCSPISGHRSVSWYQQTPGQGLQFLFEYFSETQRNKGNFPGRFSGRQFSNSRSEMNVSTLELGDSALYLCASSLGLAAETQYFGPGTRLLVL.

The chain carries TRBV28 and TRBJ2-7, with TRBD1 matching 7 bases. V was pared by 4 bases and J by 3 bases, with 6 bases of the junction left unmatched. The germline V gene encodes CDR1 MDHEN and CDR2 SYDVKM. The CDR3 consists of 14 residues. CDR3 amino acids: CASSSAGTDYEQYF. The CDR3 DNA sequence: TGTGCCAGCAGTTCGGCCGGGACAGACTACGAGCAGTACTTC.

The chain is built from TRBV25-1 and TRBJ2-5; 7 bases are shared with TRBD2. The germline V gene has CDR1 MGHDK and CDR2 SYGVNS. The CDR3 is 12 amino acids. Trimming removed 9 bases from V and 2 bases from J; junction bases left unmatched: 3. The CDR3 region is CASRAGQETQYF. In nucleotides, the CDR3 is TGTGCCAGTCGAGCGGGGCAAGAGACCCAGTACTTC.

The chain couples TRBV7-6 to TRBJ2-1, with 8 bases matching TRBD2. Germline CDR1 SGHVS, CDR2 FNYEAQ. The CDR3 is made up of 15 amino acids. V gave up 5 bases and J gave up 2 bases; unmatched junction bases: 5. CDR3 in amino acids: CASSRGGNTYNEQFF. The CDR3 DNA sequence: TGTGCCAGCAGCCGCGGGGGGAACACCTACAATGAGCAGTTCTTC.

The V call is TRBV9, the J call TRBJ1-1, with D unclear. V shed 0 bases and J shed 0 bases, with 6 bases lying between them. The CDR3 is made up of 14 amino acids. Germline values: CDR1 SGDLS, CDR2 YYNGEE. The CDR3 DNA reads as TGTGCCAGCAGCGTAGAAGCTATGAACACTGAAGCTTTCTTT. Translation gives CASSVEAMNTEAFF.

The rearrangement joins TRBV5-1 to TRBJ2-1, with a tentative D call TRBD2 (6 bases). In germline, CDR1 is SGHRS, CDR2 YFSETQ. Trimming left V 5 bases short and J 6 bases short, with 15 bases between. This CDR3 has 14 residues. The CDR3 loop reads CASSYGGEVNEQFF. In DNA form, the CDR3 reads TGCGCCAGCAGTTACGGCGGGGAGGTCAATGAGCAGTTCTTC. Full variable domain (missing parts from reference TRBV5-1 and TRBJ2-1): KAGVTQTPRYLIKTRGQQVTLSCSPISGHRSVSWYQQTPGQGLQFLFEYFSETQRNKGNFPGRFSGRQFSNSRSEMNVSTLELGDSALYLCASSYGGEVNEQFFGPGTRLTVL.

The chain uses TRBV7-9 and TRBJ1-6; D uncertain. CDR3 length: 13 amino acids. Germline CDR1 and CDR2: SEHNR and FQNEAQ (reference sequence). Trimming removed 4 bases from V and 3 bases from J, with 4 bases in between. CDR3 protein: CASSSLYNSPLHF. CDR3 nucleotides: TGTGCCAGCAGCTCCCTCTATAATTCACCCCTCCACTTT. The variable domain in full, completed from reference TRBV7-9 and TRBJ1-6, reads DTGVSQNPRHKITKRGQNVTFRCDPISEHNRLYWYRQTLGQGPEFLTYFQNEAQLEKSRLLSDRFSAERPKGSFSTLEIQRTEQGDSAMYLCASSSLYNSPLHFGNGTRLTVT.

Remarks on this clone: This specimen includes other DNA sequences encoding the same CDR3. The CDR3 sequence: CASSVGARNYGYTF. The CDR3 DNA is TGTGCCAGCAGCGTAGGGGCCCGAAACTATGGCTACACCTTC. V is TRBV9 and J is TRBJ1-2, with D unclear. This CDR3 spans 14 amino acids. From germline, CDR1 is SGDLS and CDR2 YYNGEE. Trimming removed 0 bases at V and 2 bases at J, with 8 bases between.

This rearrangement joins TRBV25-1 to TRBJ1-1; tentatively, D is TRBD1 (5 bases). Germline assignment: CDR1 MGHDK and CDR2 SYGVNS. The CDR3 loop spans 14 amino acids. V shed 7 bases and J shed 0 bases, with 12 bases lying between them. The CDR3 region has the DNA TGTGCCAGCAAATTGTCGACAGTGAACACTGAAGCTTTCTTT. Translating it yields CASKLSTVNTEAFF. The whole variable domain, filled in from reference TRBV25-1 and TRBJ1-1, reads EADIYQTPRYLVIGTGKKITLECSQTMGHDKMYWYQQDPGMELHLIHYSYGVNSTEKGDLSSESTVSRIRTEHFPLTLESARPSHTSQYLCASKLSTVNTEAFFGQGTRLTVV.

The chain employs TRBV18 and TRBJ2-3; 8 positions agree with TRBD2. CDR3 length: 15 residues. The J segment lost 4 bases and the V segment lost 3 bases, leaving 6 bases of the junction unmatched. Germline V lookup: CDR1 KGHSH, CDR2 LQKENI. The CDR3 reads CASSPGLADPDTQYF. The CDR3 DNA sequence: TGTGCCAGCTCACCCGGACTAGCCGATCCAGATACGCAGTATTTT.

The J gene is TRBJ1-1, the V gene TRBV5-8; 9 bases are a match to TRBD1. V lost 1 base, J lost 0 bases, and 4 bases stayed unmatched. The CDR3 length is 16 residues. The germline gives CDR1 SGHTS, CDR2 YDEGEE. In nucleotides, the CDR3 is TGTGCCAGCAGCTTGCACAGGGGGCTAATGAACACTGAAGCTTTCTTT. Amino acids: CASSLHRGLMNTEAFF.

The chain employs TRBV18 and TRBJ2-1; 9 nucleotides match TRBD1. Trimming took 6 bases from V and 5 from J; bases not matched to a gene: 5. Per germline, CDR1 KGHSH and CDR2 LQKENI. The CDR3 is made up of 14 amino acids. CDR3 sequence: CASSPGTGHNEQFF. CDR3 sequence (DNA): TGTGCCAGCTCGCCCGGGACAGGGCACAATGAGCAGTTCTTC.

This chain uses TRBV29-1 with TRBJ1-4; 10 bases align to TRBD1. The CDR3 covers 12 residues. Losses at the gene ends were 7 bases for V and 7 bases for J; bases not matched to a gene: 3. Germline V CDR1 and CDR2: SQVTM, ANQGSEA. CDR3 nucleotides: TGCAGCGGCCGGGACAGGGGTGAAAAACTGTTTTTT. Translated, it gives CSGRDRGEKLFF. Drawing the rest from reference TRBV29-1 and TRBJ1-4, the complete variable domain is SAVISQKPSRDICQRGTSLTIQCQVDSQVTMMFWYRQQPGQSLTLIATANQGSEATYESGFVIDKFPISRPNLTFSTLTVSNMSPEDSSIYLCSGRDRGEKLFFGSGTQLSVL.

The chain links TRBV28 to TRBJ1-2, with no clear D. Trimming stripped 6 bases from V and 2 bases from J, with 7 bases between. The CDR3 is 12 amino acids. The V gene's germline CDR1 is MDHEN and CDR2 SYDVKM. In nucleotides, the CDR3 is TGTGCCAGCAGGGGAGAAAACTATGGCTACACCTTC. Its translation: CASRGENYGYTF.

The chain employs TRBV10-3 and TRBJ1-4; TRBD1 matches 9 bases. The germline CDR1 and CDR2 sequences are ENHRY and SYGVKD. V lost 8 bases, J lost 8 bases, and 3 bases stayed unmatched. CDR3 length equals 12 residues. CDR3 DNA: TGTGCCATCGGGGGACAGGGCGAAAAACTGTTTTTT. This translates into CAIGGQGEKLFF.

This chain uses TRBV6-1 with TRBJ1-2, with 7 bases aligning to TRBD1. V dropped 6 bases and J dropped 4; count of bases not matched to a gene: 8. The CDR3 is 14 amino acids. Per germline, CDR1 MNHNS and CDR2 SASEGT. The CDR3 nucleotides read TGTGCCAGCAGCCCCGACAGGGAAGGCTATGGCTACACCTTC. Translated: CASSPDREGYGYTF.

The rearrangement joins TRBV28 to TRBJ2-1; TRBD1 matches at 10 bases. The CDR3 consists of 15 residues. Germline V gene sequence: CDR1 MDHEN, CDR2 SYDVKM. V gave up 3 bases and J gave up 15 bases; unmatched junction bases: 14. In DNA form, the CDR3 reads TGTGCCAGCAGTTTTCTTGGACAGGGGGTAGATCGGTCGTTCTTC. This encodes CASSFLGQGVDRSFF.

Of note for this clone: Different DNA sequences within this sample yield the same CDR3. The chain joins TRBV6-5 to TRBJ1-4, with a tentative D call TRBD1 (6 bases). V was trimmed by 0 bases and J by 1 base, leaving 6 bases between them. Germline values: CDR1 MNHEY, CDR2 SVGAGI. The CDR3 sequence is 15 residues long. The DNA for the CDR3 is TGTGCCAGCAGTTACTCAGGGGGAACTAATGAAAAACTGTTTTTT. Its translation: CASSYSGGTNEKLFF.

J is TRBJ2-3 and V is TRBV7-2; maybe TRBD2 (6 bases). Trimming took off 5 bases at V and 1 base at J, with 10 bases between the two ends. The CDR3 contains 14 residues. CDR1 and CDR2 (germline): SGHTA, FQGNSA. The chain's CDR3 is CASSRDSGTDTQYF. DNA for the CDR3: TGTGCCAGCAGCCGGGACTCCGGCACAGATACGCAGTATTTT.

The chain combines TRBV5-4 with TRBJ2-3, with 7 bases fitting TRBD2. CDR3 size: 16 residues. The germline V gene has CDR1 SGHNT and CDR2 YYREEE (reference sequence). The junction had 9 bases not matched to a gene; V was cut back by 0 bases and J by 5 bases. DNA for the CDR3: TGTGCCAGCAGCTTGGAAACGGGAGGACTTGAAGATACGCAGTATTTT. Protein sequence: CASSLETGGLEDTQYF.

The chain joins TRBV7-8 to TRBJ2-7, with TRBD1 matching over 7 bases. The V and J ends lost 5 bases and 7 bases, in that order; junction bases with no gene match: 5. This CDR3 region has 12 residues. Germline CDR1 reads SGHVS; CDR2 reads FQNEAQ. CDR3 sequence (DNA): TGTGCCAGCAGCGTCCAGGGGGTTGAGCAGTACTTC. It encodes CASSVQGVEQYF.

The chain links TRBV4-1 to TRBJ2-3, with TRBD2 matching over 12 bases. Germline values: CDR1 MGHRA, CDR2 YSYEKL. The CDR3 is made up of 20 amino acids. V lost 2 bases, J lost 1 base, and 13 bases stayed unmatched. CDR3 coding DNA: TGCGCCAGCAGCCAACCGGGACTAGCGGGCCCACCTCCTGGCACAGATACGCAGTATTTT. This encodes CASSQPGLAGPPPGTDTQYF.

The V gene is TRBV7-9, the J gene TRBJ1-5; D is ambiguous. V was clipped by 1 base and J by 7 bases, with 17 bases between them. CDR1 is SEHNR and CDR2 is FQNEAQ in the germline V gene (reference sequence). This CDR3 is built from 16 residues. The CDR3 reads CASSLGSMPGGQPQHF. The CDR3 bases are TGTGCCAGCAGCTTAGGTTCGATGCCAGGAGGGCAGCCCCAGCATTTT. Full variable domain (rest looked up from reference TRBV7-9 and TRBJ1-5): DTGVSQNPRHKITKRGQNVTFRCDPISEHNRLYWYRQTLGQGPEFLTYFQNEAQLEKSRLLSDRFSAERPKGSFSTLEIQRTEQGDSAMYLCASSLGSMPGGQPQHFGDGTRLSIL.

This clone has more than one count but fewer than ten. This chain links TRBV11-3 with TRBJ2-1; 12 bases align to TRBD2. The V and J ends lost 3 bases and 6 bases, in that order; junction bases with no gene match: 12. Per germline, CDR1 SGHNT and CDR2 YENEEA. CDR3 length equals 18 residues. The CDR3 sequence: CASSFFRTSGTSGNEQFF. CDR3 nucleotide sequence: TGTGCCAGCAGCTTTTTTCGGACTAGCGGGACATCAGGCAATGAGCAGTTCTTC. The entire variable domain, with the rest obtained from reference TRBV11-3 and TRBJ2-1, is as follows: EAGVVQSPRYKIIEKKQPVAFWCNPISGHNTLYWYLQNLGQGPELLIRYENEEAVDDSQLPKDRFSAERLKGVDSTLKIQPAELGDSAVYLCASSFFRTSGTSGNEQFFGPGTRLTVL.

This clone was observed a single time. This sequence joins TRBV5-3 and TRBJ2-7, with D perhaps TRBD2 (7 bases). TRBV5-3 is annotated as an ORF whose role is uncertain. V gave up 4 bases and J gave up 3 bases, with 17 bases separating them. The CDR3 runs 15 residues. CDR3 bases: TGTGCCAGAAGCGTTCCCCGGGGGGCGGGCTACGAGCAGTACTTC. Translation: CARSVPRGAGYEQYF.

Here the CDR3 DNA reads TGTGCCAGCAGTGCCCAGAGCACAGATACGCAGTATTTT. Its protein product is CASSAQSTDTQYF. The chain links TRBV2 to TRBJ2-3; D is undetermined. The CDR3 runs to 13 residues. Trimming removed 4 bases at V and 0 bases at J, with 5 bases between. CDR1 SNHLY and CDR2 FYNNEI come from the germline V gene.

This clone was detected only once. V and J are TRBV6-6 and TRBJ1-5, with TRBD1 identical over 7 bases. The V and J ends lost 6 bases and 7 bases, in that order; junction bases with no gene match: 9. Germline V CDR1 and CDR2: MNHNY, SVGAGI (reference sequence). This CDR3 comprises 14 residues. Here the CDR3 DNA reads TGTGCCAGCAGCCGTAAGACAGGGAGACAGCCCCAGCATTTT. It encodes CASSRKTGRQPQHF.